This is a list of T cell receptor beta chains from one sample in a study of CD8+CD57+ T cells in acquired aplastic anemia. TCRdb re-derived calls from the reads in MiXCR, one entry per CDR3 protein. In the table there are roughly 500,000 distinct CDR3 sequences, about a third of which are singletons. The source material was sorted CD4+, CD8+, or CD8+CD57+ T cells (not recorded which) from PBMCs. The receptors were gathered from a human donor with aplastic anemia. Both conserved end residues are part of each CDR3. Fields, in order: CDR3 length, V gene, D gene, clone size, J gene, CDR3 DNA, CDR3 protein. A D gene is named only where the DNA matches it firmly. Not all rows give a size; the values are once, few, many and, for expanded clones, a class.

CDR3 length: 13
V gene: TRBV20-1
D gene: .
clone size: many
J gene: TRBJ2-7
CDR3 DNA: TGCAGTGCTACGCGATCGGTTTTCTACGAGCAGTACTTC
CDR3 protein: CSATRSVFYEQYF

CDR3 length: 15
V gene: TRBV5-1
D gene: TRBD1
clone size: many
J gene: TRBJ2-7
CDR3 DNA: TGCGCCAGCAGCTCCGGGACAGGGGTGTACTACGAGCAGTACTTC
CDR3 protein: CASSSGTGVYYEQYF

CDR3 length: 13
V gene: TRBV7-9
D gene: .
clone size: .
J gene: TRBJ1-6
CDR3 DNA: TGTGCCAGCTCATCAGGGGCTAGGTCACCCCTCCACTTT
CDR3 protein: CASSSGARSPLHF

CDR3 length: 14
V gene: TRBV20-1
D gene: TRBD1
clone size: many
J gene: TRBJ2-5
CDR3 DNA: TGCAGTGCCCACCTGACAGGGGGCCCAGAGACCCAGTACTTC
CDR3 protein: CSAHLTGGPETQYF

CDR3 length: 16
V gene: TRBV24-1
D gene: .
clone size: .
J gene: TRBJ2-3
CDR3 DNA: TGTGCCACCAGGTTGTCAAAACAGGGTGCGGCAGATACGCAGTATTTT
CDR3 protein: CATRLSKQGAADTQYF

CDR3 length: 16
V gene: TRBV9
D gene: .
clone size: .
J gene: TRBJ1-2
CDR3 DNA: TGTGCCAGCAGCCCGTCAAGGGTCACTACTAACTATGGCTACACCTTC
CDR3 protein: CASSPSRVTTNYGYTF

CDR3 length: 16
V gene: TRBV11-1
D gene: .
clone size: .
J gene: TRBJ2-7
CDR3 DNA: TGTGCCAGCAGCTTTAATCGGCAAGGACAGCGATACGAGCAGTACTTC
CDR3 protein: CASSFNRQGQRYEQYF

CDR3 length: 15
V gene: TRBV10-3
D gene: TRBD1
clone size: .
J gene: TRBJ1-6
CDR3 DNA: TGTGCCATCAGGATGGACAGGGGGCGGAATTCACCCCTCCACTTT
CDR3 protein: CAIRMDRGRNSPLHF

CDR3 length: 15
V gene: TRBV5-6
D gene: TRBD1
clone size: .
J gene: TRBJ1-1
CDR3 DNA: TGTGCCAGCAGCTTCGCTGACAGGGGGTTGGCTGAAGCTTTCTTT
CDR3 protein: CASSFADRGLAEAFF

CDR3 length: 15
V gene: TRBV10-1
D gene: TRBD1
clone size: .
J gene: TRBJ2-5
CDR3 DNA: TGCGCCAGCAGTGAGTGGAACAGGGGGCGAGAGACCCAGTACTTC
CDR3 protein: CASSEWNRGRETQYF

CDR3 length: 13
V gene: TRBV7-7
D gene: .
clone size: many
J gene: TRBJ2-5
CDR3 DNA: TGTGCTAGCAGTCGGAGGGACGAGGAGACCCAGTACTTC
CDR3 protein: CASSRRDEETQYF

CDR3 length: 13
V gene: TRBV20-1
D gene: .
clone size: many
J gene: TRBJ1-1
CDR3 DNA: TGCAGTGCTAGACGGTCAGTTAACACTGAAGCTTTCTTT
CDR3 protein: CSARRSVNTEAFF

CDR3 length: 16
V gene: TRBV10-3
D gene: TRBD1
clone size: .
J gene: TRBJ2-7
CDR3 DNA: TGTGCCAGCAGTACTAGAGGGACAGCCGCAGCCTACGAGCAGTACTTC
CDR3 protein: CASSTRGTAAAYEQYF

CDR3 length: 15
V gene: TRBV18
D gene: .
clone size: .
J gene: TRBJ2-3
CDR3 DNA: TGTGCCAGCTCACCGCCATCGACAGGACCAGATACGCAGTATTTT
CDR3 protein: CASSPPSTGPDTQYF

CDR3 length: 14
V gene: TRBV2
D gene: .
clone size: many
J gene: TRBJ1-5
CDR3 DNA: TGTGCCAGCAGTACCGAGGGGGGCAATCAGCCCCAGCATTTT
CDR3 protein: CASSTEGGNQPQHF

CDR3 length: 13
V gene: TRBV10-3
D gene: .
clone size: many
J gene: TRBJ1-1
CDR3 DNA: TGTGCCATCAGTGACCCCTCGGAGACTGAAGCTTTCTTT
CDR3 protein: CAISDPSETEAFF

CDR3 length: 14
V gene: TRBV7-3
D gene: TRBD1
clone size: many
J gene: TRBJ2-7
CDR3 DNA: TGTGCCAGCAGTCGCGAGACCGACAGGGCCGAGCAGTACTTC
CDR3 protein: CASSRETDRAEQYF

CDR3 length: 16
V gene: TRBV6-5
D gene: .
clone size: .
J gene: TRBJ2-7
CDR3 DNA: TGTGCCGGCAGTTACTCAAACCCACAGAGCCACTACGAGCAGTACTTC
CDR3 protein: CAGSYSNPQSHYEQYF

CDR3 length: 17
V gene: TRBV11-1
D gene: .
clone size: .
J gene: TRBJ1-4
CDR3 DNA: TGTGCCAGCAGCTTAGCAAAGAGGACAGTAACTAATGAAAAACTGTTTTTT
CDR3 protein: CASSLAKRTVTNEKLFF

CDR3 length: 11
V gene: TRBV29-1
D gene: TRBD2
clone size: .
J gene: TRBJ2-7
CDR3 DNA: TGCAGCGTAGGACTAGCGGACGAGCAGTACTTC
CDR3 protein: CSVGLADEQYF

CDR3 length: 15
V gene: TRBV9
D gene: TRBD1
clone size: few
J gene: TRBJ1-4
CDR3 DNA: TGTGCCAGCAGCTTAGGACAGGGGTTAGGGGAAAAACTGTTTTTT
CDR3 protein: CASSLGQGLGEKLFF

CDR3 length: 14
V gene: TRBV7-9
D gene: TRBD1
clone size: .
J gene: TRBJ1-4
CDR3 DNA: TGTGCCAGCAGGCCAGGGGGGCTTGGGGAAAAACTGTTTTTT
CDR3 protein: CASRPGGLGEKLFF

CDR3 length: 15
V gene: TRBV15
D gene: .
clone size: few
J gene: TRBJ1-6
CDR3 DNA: TGTGCCACCAGCAGAGAGAGGGGGGTAAACTCACCCCTCCACTTT
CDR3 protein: CATSRERGVNSPLHF

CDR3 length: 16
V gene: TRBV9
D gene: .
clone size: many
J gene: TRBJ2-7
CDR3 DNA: TGTGCCAGCAGCGTAGACCACACCTCAAGGACGGGCGAGCAGTACTTC
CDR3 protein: CASSVDHTSRTGEQYF

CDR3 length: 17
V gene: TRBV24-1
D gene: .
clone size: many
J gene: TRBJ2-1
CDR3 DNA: TGTGCCACCAGTGATTCCCTCCCTGATAGCTCCTACAATGAGCAGTTCTTC
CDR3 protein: CATSDSLPDSSYNEQFF

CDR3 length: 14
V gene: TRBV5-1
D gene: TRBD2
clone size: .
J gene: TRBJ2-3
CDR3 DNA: TGCGCCAGCAGCTTCGGGAGGGCCAAAGATACGCAGTATTTT
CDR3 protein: CASSFGRAKDTQYF

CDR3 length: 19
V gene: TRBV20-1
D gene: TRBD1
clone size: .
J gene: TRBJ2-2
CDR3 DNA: TGCAGTGCTAGAGTCGGGACAGAAAAGGGTCAGAAGTCCACCGGGGAGCTGTTTTTT
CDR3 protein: CSARVGTEKGQKSTGELFF

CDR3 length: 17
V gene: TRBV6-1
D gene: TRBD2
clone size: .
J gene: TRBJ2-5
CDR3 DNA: TGTGCCAGCAGTGAGGGACTAGCGGGGGTAACTAAAGAGACCCAGTACTTC
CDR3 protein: CASSEGLAGVTKETQYF

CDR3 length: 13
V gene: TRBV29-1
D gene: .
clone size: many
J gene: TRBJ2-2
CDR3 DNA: TGCAGCGCCGTAGGAGGGCCTGGCGGGGAGCTGTTTTTT
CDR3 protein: CSAVGGPGGELFF

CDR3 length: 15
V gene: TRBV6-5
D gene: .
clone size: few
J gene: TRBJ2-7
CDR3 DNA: TGTGCCAGCAGTTACTCTGGGGACACCTCCTACGAGCAGTACTTC
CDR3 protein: CASSYSGDTSYEQYF

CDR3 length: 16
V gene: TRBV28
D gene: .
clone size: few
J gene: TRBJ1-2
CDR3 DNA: TGTGCCAGCAGTTTAGAAGGCGGGTTCGGGGCCTATGGCTACACCTTC
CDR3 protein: CASSLEGGFGAYGYTF

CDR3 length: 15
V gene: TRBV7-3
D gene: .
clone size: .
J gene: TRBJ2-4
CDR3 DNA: TGTGCCAGCAGCTTAACAGGGGGAGCCAAAAACATTCAGTACTTC
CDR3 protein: CASSLTGGAKNIQYF

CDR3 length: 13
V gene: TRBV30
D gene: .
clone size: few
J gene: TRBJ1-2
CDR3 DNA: TGTGCCTGGAGTGCACAGGGAGATGATGGCTACACCTTC
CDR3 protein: CAWSAQGDDGYTF

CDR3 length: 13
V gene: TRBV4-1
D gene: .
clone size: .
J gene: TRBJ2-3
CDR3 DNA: TGCGCCAGCAGCCAAGAACCCACAGATACGCAGTATTTT
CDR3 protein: CASSQEPTDTQYF

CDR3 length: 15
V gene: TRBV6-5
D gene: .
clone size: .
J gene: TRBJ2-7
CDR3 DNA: TGTGCCAGCAGTTACTCGAGAGACGGCTCCTACGAGCAGTACTTC
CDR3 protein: CASSYSRDGSYEQYF

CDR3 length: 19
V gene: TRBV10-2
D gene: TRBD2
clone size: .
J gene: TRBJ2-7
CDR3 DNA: TGCGCCAGCAGTGAGTCGCTTTTAGGACTAGCGGGAGAGCAATACGAGCAGTACTTC
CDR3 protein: CASSESLLGLAGEQYEQYF

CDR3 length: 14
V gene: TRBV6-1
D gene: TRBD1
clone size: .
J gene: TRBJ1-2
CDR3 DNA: TGTGCCAGCAGTGTTAACCGGGACAGCTATGGCTACACCTTT
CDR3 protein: CASSVNRDSYGYTF

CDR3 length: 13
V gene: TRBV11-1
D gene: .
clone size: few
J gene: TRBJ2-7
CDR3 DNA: TGTGCCAGCAGCTTGGGGCGCATGGCCGAGCAGTACTTC
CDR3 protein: CASSLGRMAEQYF

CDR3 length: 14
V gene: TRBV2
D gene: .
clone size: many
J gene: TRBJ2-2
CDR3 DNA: TGTGCCAGCAGTGAAGGCCCTGATACCGGGGAGCTGTTTTTT
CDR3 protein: CASSEGPDTGELFF

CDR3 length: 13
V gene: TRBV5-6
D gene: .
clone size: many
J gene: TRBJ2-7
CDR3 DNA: TGTGCCAGCAGCTGGGGACGGTCCTACGAGCAGTACTTC
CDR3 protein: CASSWGRSYEQYF

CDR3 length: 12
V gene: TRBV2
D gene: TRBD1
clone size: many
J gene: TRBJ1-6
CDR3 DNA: TGTGCCAGCACCGACAGGGATTTAGCTCTCCACTTT
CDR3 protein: CASTDRDLALHF

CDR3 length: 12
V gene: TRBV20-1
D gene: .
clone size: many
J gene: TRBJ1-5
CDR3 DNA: TGCAGTGCTATCCAGGGTGCCCAGCCCCAGCATTTT
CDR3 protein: CSAIQGAQPQHF

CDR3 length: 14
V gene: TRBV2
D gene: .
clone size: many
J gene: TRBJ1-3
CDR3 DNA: TGTGCCAGCAGGCCGGGGATTACTGGAAACACCATATATTTT
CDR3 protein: CASRPGITGNTIYF

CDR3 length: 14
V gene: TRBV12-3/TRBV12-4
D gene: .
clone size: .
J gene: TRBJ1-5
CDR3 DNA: TGTGCCAGCAGTCTGACAGCTAGCAATCAGCCCCAGCATTTT
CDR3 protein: CASSLTASNQPQHF

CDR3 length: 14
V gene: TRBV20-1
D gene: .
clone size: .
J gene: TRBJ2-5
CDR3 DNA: TGCAGTGCCCTCCCGGGGCCCCTCGGGGAGACCCAGTACTTC
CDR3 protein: CSALPGPLGETQYF

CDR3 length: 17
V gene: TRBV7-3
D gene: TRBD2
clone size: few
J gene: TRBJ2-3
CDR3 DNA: TGTGCCAGCAGCCCGACCGGACTAGCGGCTAGCACAGATACGCAGTATTTT
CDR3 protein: CASSPTGLAASTDTQYF

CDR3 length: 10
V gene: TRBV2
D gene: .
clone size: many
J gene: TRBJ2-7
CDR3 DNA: TGTGCCAGCAGCACCTACGAGCAGTACTTC
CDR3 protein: CASSTYEQYF

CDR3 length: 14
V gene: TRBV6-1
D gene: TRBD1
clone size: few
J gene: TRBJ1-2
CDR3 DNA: TGTGCCAGCAGTGAAGCAGGACAGGGCTATGGCTACACCTTC
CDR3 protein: CASSEAGQGYGYTF

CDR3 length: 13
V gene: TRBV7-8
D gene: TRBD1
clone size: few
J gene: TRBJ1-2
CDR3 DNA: TGTGCCAGCAGCACCGGACAGGTCTATGGCTACACCTTC
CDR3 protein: CASSTGQVYGYTF

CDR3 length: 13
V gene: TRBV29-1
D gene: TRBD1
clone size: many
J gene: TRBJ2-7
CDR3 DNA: TGCAGCGCTGCGACAGGGGGCAGCTACGAGCAGTACTTC
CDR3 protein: CSAATGGSYEQYF

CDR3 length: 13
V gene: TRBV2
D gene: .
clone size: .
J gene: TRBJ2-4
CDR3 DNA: TGTGCCAGCAGGAAAGGACTTTCGAACATTCAGTACTTC
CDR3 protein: CASRKGLSNIQYF

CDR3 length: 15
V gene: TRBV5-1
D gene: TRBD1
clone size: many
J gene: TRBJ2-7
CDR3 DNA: TGCGCCAGCAGCTTGGGGGGGACAGGTACCTACGAGCAGTACTTC
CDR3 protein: CASSLGGTGTYEQYF

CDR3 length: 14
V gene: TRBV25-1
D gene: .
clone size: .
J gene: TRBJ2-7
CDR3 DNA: TGTGCCAGCAGTGAAGTGAACACCGGTTCATGGCAGCACTTC
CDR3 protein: CASSEVNTGSWQHF

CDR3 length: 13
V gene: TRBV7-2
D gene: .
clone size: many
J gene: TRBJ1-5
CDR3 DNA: TGTGCCAGCAGCTTTTATAGCAATCAGCCCCAGCATTTT
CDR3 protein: CASSFYSNQPQHF

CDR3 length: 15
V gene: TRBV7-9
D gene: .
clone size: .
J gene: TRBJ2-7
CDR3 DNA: TGTGCCAGCAGCTTAGCGACAGTAGTTTCCTACGAGCAGTACTTC
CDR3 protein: CASSLATVVSYEQYF

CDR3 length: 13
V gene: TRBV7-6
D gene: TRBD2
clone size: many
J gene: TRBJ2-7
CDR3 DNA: TGTGCCAGCAGCTTAAGCGGGGGGAGCGAGCAGTACTTC
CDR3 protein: CASSLSGGSEQYF